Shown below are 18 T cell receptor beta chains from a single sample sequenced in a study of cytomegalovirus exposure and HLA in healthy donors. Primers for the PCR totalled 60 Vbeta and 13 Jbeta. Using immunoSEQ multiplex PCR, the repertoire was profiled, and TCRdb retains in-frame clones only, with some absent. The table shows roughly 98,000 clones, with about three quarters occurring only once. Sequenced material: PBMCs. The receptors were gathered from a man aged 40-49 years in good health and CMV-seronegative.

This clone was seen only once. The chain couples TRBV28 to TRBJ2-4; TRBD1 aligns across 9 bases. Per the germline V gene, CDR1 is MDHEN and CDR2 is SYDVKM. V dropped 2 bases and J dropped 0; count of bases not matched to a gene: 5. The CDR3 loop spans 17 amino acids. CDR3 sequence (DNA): TGTGCCAGCAGTTTAATTGGACAGGGGTTAGCCAAAAACATTCAGTACTTC. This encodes CASSLIGQGLAKNIQYF.

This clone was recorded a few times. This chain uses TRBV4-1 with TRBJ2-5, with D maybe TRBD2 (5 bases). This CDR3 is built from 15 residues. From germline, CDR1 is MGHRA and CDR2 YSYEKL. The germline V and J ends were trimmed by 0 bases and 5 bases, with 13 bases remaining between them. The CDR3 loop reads CASSQDLGVGETQYF. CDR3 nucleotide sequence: TGCGCCAGCAGCCAAGATCTCGGGGTGGGGGAGACCCAGTACTTC.

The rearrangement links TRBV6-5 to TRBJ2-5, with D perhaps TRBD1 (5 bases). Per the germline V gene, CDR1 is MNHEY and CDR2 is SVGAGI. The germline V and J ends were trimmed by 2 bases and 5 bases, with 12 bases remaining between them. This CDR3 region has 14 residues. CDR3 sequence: CASSYGQGWETQYF. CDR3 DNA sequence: TGTGCCAGCAGTTACGGGCAGGGTTGGGAGACCCAGTACTTC.

The CDR3 nucleotides are TGTGCCAGTAGTCTGAGATCCTATGGCTACACCTTC. This gives the protein CASSLRSYGYTF. The V gene is TRBV19, the J gene TRBJ1-2; no clear D gene. The germline gives CDR1 LNHDA, CDR2 SQIVND (reference sequence). The V and J ends lost 5 bases and 4 bases respectively, with 8 bases between them. This CDR3 region has 12 residues.

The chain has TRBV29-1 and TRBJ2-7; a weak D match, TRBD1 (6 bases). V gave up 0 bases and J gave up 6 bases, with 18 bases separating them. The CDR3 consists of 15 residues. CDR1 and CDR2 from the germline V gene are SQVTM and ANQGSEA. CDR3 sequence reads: CSVEEGGGVSPEQYF. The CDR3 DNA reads TGCAGCGTTGAAGAAGGGGGTGGGGTTTCACCCGAGCAGTACTTC.

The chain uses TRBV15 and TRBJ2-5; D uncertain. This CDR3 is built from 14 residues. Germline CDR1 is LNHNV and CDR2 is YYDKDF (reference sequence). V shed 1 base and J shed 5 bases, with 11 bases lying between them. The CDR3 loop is CATSRGAGMETQYF. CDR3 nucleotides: TGTGCCACCAGCAGAGGGGCCGGCATGGAGACCCAGTACTTC.

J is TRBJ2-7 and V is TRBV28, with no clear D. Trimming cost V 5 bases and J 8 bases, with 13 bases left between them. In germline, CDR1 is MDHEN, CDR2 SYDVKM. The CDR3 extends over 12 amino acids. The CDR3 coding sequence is TGTGCCAGCAGTACCCACCCGGGTCAGCAGTACTTC. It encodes CASSTHPGQQYF.

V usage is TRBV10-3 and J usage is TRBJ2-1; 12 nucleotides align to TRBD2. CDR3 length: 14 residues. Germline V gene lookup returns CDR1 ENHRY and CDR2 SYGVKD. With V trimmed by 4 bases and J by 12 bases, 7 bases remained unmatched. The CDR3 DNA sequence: TGTGCCATCAGTGCGGCTAGCGGGGGGGCAGGGCAGTTCTTC. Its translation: CAISAASGGAGQFF.

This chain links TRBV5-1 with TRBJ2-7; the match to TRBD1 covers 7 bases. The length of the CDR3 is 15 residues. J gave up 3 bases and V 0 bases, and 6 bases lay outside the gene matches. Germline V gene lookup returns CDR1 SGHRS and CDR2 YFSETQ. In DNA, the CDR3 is TGCGCCAGCAGCTTGGATCCGGGACAGCACTACGAGCAGTACTTC. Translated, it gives CASSLDPGQHYEQYF.

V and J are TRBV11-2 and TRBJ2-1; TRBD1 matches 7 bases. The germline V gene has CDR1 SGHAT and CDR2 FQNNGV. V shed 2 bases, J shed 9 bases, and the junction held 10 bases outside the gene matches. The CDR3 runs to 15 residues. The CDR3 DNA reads TGTGCCAGCAGCTTAAGAGGCACAGGGGCCGGTGAGCAGTTCTTC. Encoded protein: CASSLRGTGAGEQFF.

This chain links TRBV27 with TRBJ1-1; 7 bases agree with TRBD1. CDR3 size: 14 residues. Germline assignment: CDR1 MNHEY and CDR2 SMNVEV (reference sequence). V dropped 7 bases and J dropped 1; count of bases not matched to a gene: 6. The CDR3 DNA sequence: TGTGCCAGCAATCCCGGGACAGAGAACACTGAAGCTTTCTTT. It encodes CASNPGTENTEAFF.

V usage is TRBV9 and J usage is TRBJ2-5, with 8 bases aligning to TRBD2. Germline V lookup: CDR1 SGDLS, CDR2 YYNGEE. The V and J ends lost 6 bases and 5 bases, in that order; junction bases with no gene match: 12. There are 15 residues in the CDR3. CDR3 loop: CASTPGGGRGETQYF. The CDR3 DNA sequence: TGTGCCAGCACCCCGGGGGGGGGTAGGGGTGAGACCCAGTACTTC.

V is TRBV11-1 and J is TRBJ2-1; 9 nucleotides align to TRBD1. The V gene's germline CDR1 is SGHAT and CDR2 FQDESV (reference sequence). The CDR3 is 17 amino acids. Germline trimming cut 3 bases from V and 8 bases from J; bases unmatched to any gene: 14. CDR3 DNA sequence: TGTGCCAGCAGCTTCCGACCCCACGGACAGGGGTTGGATGAGCAGTTCTTC. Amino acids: CASSFRPHGQGLDEQFF.

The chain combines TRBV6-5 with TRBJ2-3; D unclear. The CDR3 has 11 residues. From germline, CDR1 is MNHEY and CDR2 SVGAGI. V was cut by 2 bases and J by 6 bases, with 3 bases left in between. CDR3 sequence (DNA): TGTGCCAGCAGTTACCTGGATACGCAGTATTTT. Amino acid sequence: CASSYLDTQYF.

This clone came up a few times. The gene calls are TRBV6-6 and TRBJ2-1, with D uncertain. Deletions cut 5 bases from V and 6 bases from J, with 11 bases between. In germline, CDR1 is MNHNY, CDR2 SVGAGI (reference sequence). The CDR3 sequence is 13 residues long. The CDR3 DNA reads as TGTGCCAGCAGTGTCAGCGAAACCAATGAGCAGTTCTTC. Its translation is CASSVSETNEQFF.

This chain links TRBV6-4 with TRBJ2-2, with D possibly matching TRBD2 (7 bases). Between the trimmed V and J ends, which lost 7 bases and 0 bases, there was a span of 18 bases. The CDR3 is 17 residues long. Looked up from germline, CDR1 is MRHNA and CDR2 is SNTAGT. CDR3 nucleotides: TGTGCCAGCAAAGAAGGGGGGGGACAAACGAACACCGGGGAGCTGTTTTTT. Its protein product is CASKEGGGQTNTGELFF.

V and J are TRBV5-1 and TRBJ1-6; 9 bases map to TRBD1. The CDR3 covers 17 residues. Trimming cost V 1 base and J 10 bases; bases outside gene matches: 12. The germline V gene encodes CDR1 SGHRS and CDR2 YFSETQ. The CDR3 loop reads CASSLTGPGTGLSPLHF. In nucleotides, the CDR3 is TGCGCCAGCAGCTTGACGGGCCCGGGGACAGGGTTATCACCCCTCCACTTT. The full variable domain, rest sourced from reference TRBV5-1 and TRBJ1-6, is KAGVTQTPRYLIKTRGQQVTLSCSPISGHRSVSWYQQTPGQGLQFLFEYFSETQRNKGNFPGRFSGRQFSNSRSEMNVSTLELGDSALYLCASSLTGPGTGLSPLHFGNGTRLTVT.

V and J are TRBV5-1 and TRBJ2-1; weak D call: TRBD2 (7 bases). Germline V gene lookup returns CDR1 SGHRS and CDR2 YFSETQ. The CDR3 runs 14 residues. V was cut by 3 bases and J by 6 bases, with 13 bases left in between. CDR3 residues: CASSSGGGRNEQFF. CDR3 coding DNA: TGCGCCAGCAGCTCGGGCGGGGGCCGCAATGAGCAGTTCTTC.